The subject of this entry is one T cell receptor (beta chain). Produced via immunoSEQ multiplex PCR; TCRdb's table is partial and in-frame only. This sample yields approximately 12,000 clones, of which around 83% are seen a single time; roughly 14% belongs to the top ten. These data are taken from a study of T cell changes during pregnancy in multiple sclerosis. From germline, CDR1 is MNHNS and CDR2 SASEGT. CDR3 size: 13 residues. V was clipped by 11 bases and J by 5 bases, with 15 bases between them. Sequenced here: CD8+ T cells from peripheral blood mononuclear cells, sampled in the second trimester of pregnancy. The gene calls are TRBV6-1 and TRBJ2-2; D is perhaps TRBD2 (5 bases). The sequence derives from a female donor in good health, enrolled as a control in a pregnancy study. CDR3 nucleotides: TGTGCCGGCTACAAGTCGGGAACCGGGGAGCTGTTTTTT. The encoded protein is CAGYKSGTGELFF.